This entry lists 10 T cell receptor beta chains sequenced from one sample in a study of shared clonotypes between healthy human individuals. Clones were sequenced by immunoSEQ multiplex PCR, and TCRdb holds only the in-frame ones, with some missing. Of about 1 million clones in the sample, 65% to 75% are singletons; the top ten hold over 1.3%. Sample: memory CD4+ T cells sorted from blood. Subset in this sample: CD45RA-negative fraction. These receptors were taken from a man in his late teens or twenties in good health.

V gene TRBV6-5 combines with J gene TRBJ1-1; D possibly corresponds to TRBD1 (5 bases). V lost 6 bases, J lost 1 base, and 15 bases lay in between. Germline loops: CDR1 MNHEY, CDR2 SVGAGI. This CDR3 region has 15 residues. The CDR3 loop reads CASSPTGGGNTEAFF. Written as DNA, the CDR3 is TGTGCCAGCAGCCCAACGGGTGGGGGGAACACTGAAGCTTTCTTT.

V gene TRBV4-2 combines with J gene TRBJ2-1; D gene unclear. The germline V gene has CDR1 LGHNA and CDR2 YNFKEQ. CDR3 length equals 14 residues. V lost 1 base to trimming and J lost 7 bases, with 11 bases between them. The CDR3 nucleotides read TGTGCCAGCAGCCAAGGTCAGTCCGTAAATGAGCAGTTCTTC. It specifies CASSQGQSVNEQFF.

The CDR3 loop is CASSFRGGTSGYTF. CDR3 sequence (DNA): TGTGCCAGCAGTTTTCGGGGTGGAACTTCTGGCTACACCTTC. The chain combines TRBV27 with TRBJ1-2; D gene ambiguous. Trimming took off 3 bases at V and 7 bases at J, with 15 bases between the two ends. CDR1 and CDR2 from the germline V gene are MNHEY and SMNVEV (reference sequence). CDR3 length: 14 amino acids.

V and J are TRBV6-5 and TRBJ1-2; no clear D. The CDR3 contains 16 residues. Trimming stripped 0 bases from V and 6 bases from J, with 17 bases between. The germline CDR1 and CDR2 sequences are MNHEY and SVGAGI. CDR3 in DNA: TGTGCCAGCAGTTACTCGAGTAGAGGCCTGACGGATGGCTACACCTTC. This codes for CASSYSSRGLTDGYTF.

This clone was observed a handful of times. This rearrangement joins TRBV18 to TRBJ2-1; possibly TRBD2 for D (7 bases). The germline V and J ends were trimmed by 6 bases and 3 bases, with 21 bases remaining between them. Germline V lookup: CDR1 KGHSH, CDR2 LQKENI. The CDR3 runs to 17 residues. In DNA form, the CDR3 reads TGTGCCAGCTCCCCCCCAGTCCGGGGGGCTCACTACAATGAGCAGTTCTTC. This sequence encodes CASSPPVRGAHYNEQFF.

The chain carries TRBV2 and TRBJ2-3, with 9 bases that match TRBD1. Trimming took 5 bases from V and 6 from J; bases not matched to a gene: 3. The germline gives CDR1 SNHLY, CDR2 FYNNEI. The CDR3 totals 13 residues. The CDR3 loop is CASSYGTGDTQYF. The CDR3 bases are TGTGCCAGCAGTTACGGGACAGGGGATACGCAGTATTTT.

V is TRBV5-1 and J is TRBJ2-6; a weak D match, TRBD2 (5 bases). Germline V gene data show CDR1 as SGHRS and CDR2 as YFSETQ. The CDR3 runs 15 residues. The ends were cut back, 6 bases at V and 0 bases at J, with 10 bases in the middle. The CDR3 DNA is TGCGCCAGCAAAAGGGAGAACTCTGGGGCCAACGTCCTGACTTTC. Amino acid sequence: CASKRENSGANVLTF.

The CDR3 loop is CASSYSPGGNTGELFF. The CDR3 DNA reads TGTGCCAGCAGTTACTCCCCAGGGGGCAACACCGGGGAGCTGTTTTTT. This rearrangement joins TRBV6-6 to TRBJ2-2; 8 nucleotides agree with TRBD1. The trim removed 0 bases at V and 2 bases at J, leaving 2 bases unmatched. There are 16 residues in the CDR3. Germline assignment: CDR1 MNHNY and CDR2 SVGAGI (reference sequence).

The chain combines TRBV11-2 with TRBJ1-1, with a tentative D call TRBD1 (5 bases). Germline assignment: CDR1 SGHAT and CDR2 FQNNGV. The CDR3 runs to 16 residues. The V gene lost 4 bases and the J gene lost 0 bases, with 15 bases spanning the gap. The CDR3 is CASSWGGPGLNTEAFF. The CDR3 region has the DNA TGTGCCAGCAGCTGGGGGGGTCCAGGCCTGAACACTGAAGCTTTCTTT.

The V gene is TRBV6-1, the J gene TRBJ2-1; TRBD2 matches at 7 bases. This CDR3 is built from 15 residues. The V gene end was trimmed by 2 bases and the J gene end by 4 bases; junction bases not matched to a gene: 5. CDR1 MNHNS and CDR2 SASEGT come from the germline V gene. CDR3 loop: CASSEISGAYNEQFF. Here the CDR3 DNA reads TGTGCCAGCAGTGAAATAAGCGGGGCATACAATGAGCAGTTCTTC.